This TCR beta chain was sequenced for a study of T-cell memory formation after mild COVID-19. Study outcomes and limitations: Some clones that responded were present in memory (sampled pre-infection), which suggests cross-reactive memory joined. There was a balanced CD4/CD8 profile in clones contracting day 15 to 85, and later expanders leaned CD4+.

Points on this clonotype: Its matching antigen is unknown.

Each CDR3 protein gets one entry after TCRdb re-called the 5' RACE reads with MiXCR. The table shows hundreds of thousands of distinct CDR3 sequences, with roughly 23% occurring only once. The sequencing sample was made of PBMCs or a T cell subset sorted from them (not recorded which). The TCR comes from an adult woman who had mild COVID-19 (a few samples of this study predate the infection). Cell type and time point are not known.

The CDR3 sequence: CASSPRLPDYEQYF. Written as DNA, the CDR3 is TGTGCCAGCAGCCCCCGCTTGCCCGACTACGAGCAGTACTTC. The rearrangement joins TRBV7-9 to TRBJ2-7; D is undetermined. The CDR3 extends over 14 amino acids. Germline V gene data show CDR1 as SEHNR and CDR2 as FQNEAQ (reference sequence). V gave up 5 bases and J gave up 3 bases, with 14 bases separating them.